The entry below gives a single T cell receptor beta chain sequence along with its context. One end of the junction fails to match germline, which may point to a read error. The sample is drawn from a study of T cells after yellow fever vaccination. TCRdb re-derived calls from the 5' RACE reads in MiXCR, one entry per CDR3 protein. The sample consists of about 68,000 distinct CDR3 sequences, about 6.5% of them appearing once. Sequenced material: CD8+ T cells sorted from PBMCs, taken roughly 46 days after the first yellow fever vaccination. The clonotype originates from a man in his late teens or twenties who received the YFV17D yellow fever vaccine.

CDR3 DNA: TGTGCCAGCAGCCTTACTAGGGCAGATACGAAGTATTTT. Protein: CASSLTRADTKYF. The chain carries TRBV7-2 and TRBJ2-3, with a tentative D call TRBD2 (5 bases). The CDR3 length is 13 residues. The germline gives CDR1 SGHTA, CDR2 FQGNSA.